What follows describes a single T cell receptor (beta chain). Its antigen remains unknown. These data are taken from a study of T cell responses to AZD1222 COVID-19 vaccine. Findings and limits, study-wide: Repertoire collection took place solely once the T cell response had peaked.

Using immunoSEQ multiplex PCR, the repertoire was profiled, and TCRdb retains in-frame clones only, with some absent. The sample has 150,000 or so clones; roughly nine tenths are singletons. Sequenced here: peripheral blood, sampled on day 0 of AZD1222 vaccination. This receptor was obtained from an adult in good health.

The CDR3 sequence: CASSSETQYF. Written as DNA, the CDR3 is TGTGCCAGCAGCTCAGAGACCCAGTACTTC. J is TRBJ2-5 and V is TRBV11-1; D remains ambiguous. The CDR3 is made up of 10 amino acids. Trimming cost V 4 bases and J 4 bases, with 1 base left between them. Germline-derived CDR1 and CDR2 are SGHAT and FQDESV (reference sequence).